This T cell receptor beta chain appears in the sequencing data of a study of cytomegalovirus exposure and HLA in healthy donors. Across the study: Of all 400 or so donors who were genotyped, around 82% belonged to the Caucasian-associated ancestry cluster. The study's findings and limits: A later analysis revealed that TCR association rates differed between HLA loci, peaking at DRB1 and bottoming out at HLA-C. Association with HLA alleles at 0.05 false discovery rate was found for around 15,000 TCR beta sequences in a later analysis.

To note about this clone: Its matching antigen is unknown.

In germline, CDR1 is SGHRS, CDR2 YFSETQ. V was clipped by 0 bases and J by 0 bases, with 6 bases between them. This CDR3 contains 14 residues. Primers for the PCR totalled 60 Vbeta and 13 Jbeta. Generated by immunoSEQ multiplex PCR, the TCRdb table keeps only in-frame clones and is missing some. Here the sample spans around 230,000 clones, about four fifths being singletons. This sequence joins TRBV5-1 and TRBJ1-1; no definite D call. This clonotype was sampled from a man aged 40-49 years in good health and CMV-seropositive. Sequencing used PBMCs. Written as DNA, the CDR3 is TGCGCCAGCAGCTTGGGCCAGGTGAACACTGAAGCTTTCTTT. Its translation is CASSLGQVNTEAFF. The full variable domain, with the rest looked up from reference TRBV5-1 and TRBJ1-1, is KAGVTQTPRYLIKTRGQQVTLSCSPISGHRSVSWYQQTPGQGLQFLFEYFSETQRNKGNFPGRFSGRQFSNSRSEMNVSTLELGDSALYLCASSLGQVNTEAFFGQGTRLTVV.